This T cell receptor (beta chain) is drawn from a study of CD8 T cells in Susac syndrome. With random hexamers, roughly 0.45 to 1 ug RNA was reverse transcribed. TCRdb redid the calling of the immunoSEQ multiplex PCR reads with MiXCR, one entry per CDR3 protein. The sample holds approximately 110,000 distinct CDR3 sequences, roughly 93% seen once. From blood CD8+ and CD4+ T cells, TCR beta sequences were generated. The multiple sclerosis controls were treatment-naive patients affected by stable or active relapsing-remitting disease. Negative isolation was used for CD8+ and CD4+ T cells, and FACS enrichment was applied to TEMRA cells. V was clipped by 5 bases and J by 6 bases, with 16 bases between them. CDR1 and CDR2 from the germline V gene are SEHNR and FQNEAQ (reference sequence). The CDR3 has 14 residues.

The clonotype comes from a human donor with multiple sclerosis. The chain joins TRBV7-9 to TRBJ1-2; no clear D gene. Sequencing used CD8+ T cells from PBMCs. CDR3 amino acids: CASSPRALPNGYTF. CDR3 coding DNA: TGTGCCAGCAGCCCAAGGGCGCTACCTAATGGCTACACCTTC.